The next 19 T cell receptor beta chains were all read from a single sample in a study of Ad26.COV2.S vaccination and SARS-CoV-2 variants. Method: immunoSEQ multiplex PCR; TCRdb's copy keeps in-frame clones and lacks some. This repertoire shows about 400,000 clones, 89% found once; its top ten account for approximately 1.9%. Treatment of the sample: around 19 received Ad26.COV2.S at low or high dose, single or two shots; a few received placebo; per-sample allocation not given. Specimen acquisition occurred on day 63 following the initial vaccine or placebo injection. Sequencing was performed on peripheral blood, taken in a trial of Ad26.COV2.S vaccine versus placebo. The source of these receptors is a person between 18 and 65 years old who received the Ad26.COV2.S COVID-19 vaccine or a placebo.

The chain is built from TRBV5-6 and TRBJ1-5; D is ambiguous. The CDR3 sequence is 13 residues long. Germline assignment: CDR1 SGHDT and CDR2 YYEEEE. V shed 2 bases and J shed 10 bases, with 13 bases lying between them. DNA for the CDR3: TGTGCCAGCAGCTTATGGAGGCGTGGACCCCAGCATTTT. This encodes CASSLWRRGPQHF.

J is TRBJ1-2 and V is TRBV4-1; D remains unclear. The V end was cut by 0 bases, the J end by 1 base, with 9 bases between. Germline loops: CDR1 MGHRA, CDR2 YSYEKL. This CDR3 comprises 15 residues. This CDR3 is CASSQDWLRNYGYTF. DNA of the CDR3: TGCGCCAGCAGCCAAGACTGGCTCCGTAACTATGGCTACACCTTC.

The chain couples TRBV18 to TRBJ2-1, with D tentatively TRBD1 (6 bases). CDR3 size: 13 residues. V lost 4 bases and J lost 9, with 13 bases in between. Germline V gene data show CDR1 as KGHSH and CDR2 as LQKENI. The chain's CDR3 is CASSLNRAGEQFF. The CDR3 region has the DNA TGTGCCAGCTCACTGAACAGGGCTGGTGAGCAGTTCTTC.

The gene calls are TRBV18 and TRBJ2-3; 12 bases are shared with TRBD1. Looked up from germline, CDR1 is KGHSH and CDR2 is LQKENI. This CDR3 region has 15 residues. V lost 6 bases, J lost 3 bases, and 4 bases stayed unmatched. CDR3 nucleotide sequence: TGTGCCAGCTCCCGGGACAGGGGGCGGACAGATACGCAGTATTTT. Protein sequence: CASSRDRGRTDTQYF.

The chain couples TRBV28 to TRBJ1-1; no definite D call. This CDR3 has 12 amino acids. The germline gives CDR1 MDHEN, CDR2 SYDVKM. With 5 bases removed from V and 4 bases from J, the gap between germline ends came to 8 bases. CDR3 DNA: TGTGCCAGCAGTCAGGATCGCACTGAAGCTTTCTTT. This codes for CASSQDRTEAFF.

The J gene is TRBJ2-7, the V gene TRBV12-2; no check of the table's D call, TRBD1, against the DNA was made. TRBV12-2 is a pseudogene locus. The CDR3 is 16 amino acids. CDR3 sequence: CASRLAGLVSPGEQYF. CDR3 nucleotides: TGTGCAAGTCGCTTAGCGGGCCTGGTGAGCCCAGGCGAGCAGTACTTC.

The CDR3 region has the DNA TGTGCCAGTAGTACTCGAGGACTAGCGGGATACAATGAGCAGTTCTTC. Its translation is CASSTRGLAGYNEQFF. The chain has TRBV19 and TRBJ2-1, with TRBD2 matching 12 bases. Germline V lookup: CDR1 LNHDA, CDR2 SQIVND (reference sequence). J lost 4 bases, V lost 4 bases, and 5 bases had no gene match. The CDR3 has 16 amino acids.

This clone was counted once. The chain employs TRBV6-1 and TRBJ2-5; perhaps TRBD1 as D (5 bases). Trimming pared 2 bases from V and 2 bases from J, leaving 15 bases between. From germline, CDR1 is MNHNS and CDR2 SASEGT. The CDR3 is 16 amino acids. In nucleotides, the CDR3 is TGTGCCAGCAGTGAAACTGGTTGGGGCGGTCAAGAGACCCAGTACTTC. This translates into CASSETGWGGQETQYF.

CDR3 in DNA: TGTGCCAGCAGCTTTAACCGGTTAGCGGGTGTAGACACCGGGGAGCTGTTTTTT. Translated, it gives CASSFNRLAGVDTGELFF. V gene TRBV7-8 combines with J gene TRBJ2-2, with 7 bases matching TRBD2. Germline values: CDR1 SGHVS, CDR2 FQNEAQ. With V trimmed by 3 bases and J by 3 bases, 13 bases remained unmatched. The CDR3 loop spans 18 amino acids.

V gene TRBV2 combines with J gene TRBJ2-3, with D perhaps given as TRBD1 or TRBD2 (5 bases each). From germline, CDR1 is SNHLY and CDR2 FYNNEI. This CDR3 has 15 amino acids. Trimming stripped 8 bases from V and 2 bases from J, with 17 bases between. DNA for the CDR3: TGTGCCAGCGGAGCAGTCGGGACCTCCACAGATACGCAGTATTTT. This encodes CASGAVGTSTDTQYF.

The rearrangement uses TRBV19 and TRBJ1-2; the match to TRBD1 covers 7 bases. CDR1 and CDR2 (germline): LNHDA, SQIVND (reference sequence). The length of the CDR3 is 13 residues. The V segment lost 4 bases and the J segment 6 bases; nucleotides outside the gene matches: 5. CDR3 residues: CASSRETGNGYTF. The CDR3 region has the DNA TGTGCCAGTAGTAGGGAGACAGGGAATGGCTACACCTTC.

This clone has only one observation. The chain combines TRBV30 with TRBJ1-2; no clear D. The germline gives CDR1 GTSNPN, CDR2 SVGIG (reference sequence). V was pared by 1 base and J by 8 bases, with 14 bases between. The CDR3 contains 13 residues. The CDR3 loop is CAWSAFYLGGYTF. The CDR3 DNA follows: TGTGCCTGGAGTGCGTTCTACTTAGGCGGCTACACCTTC.

The V and J genes are TRBV5-1 and TRBJ2-5; D assignment may be TRBD1 or TRBD2 (5 bases each). This CDR3 spans 14 amino acids. The germline CDR1 and CDR2 sequences are SGHRS and YFSETQ. V was clipped by 4 bases and J by 5 bases, with 15 bases between them. The CDR3 coding sequence is TGCGCCAGCAGCACCCGGGACCCACGGGAGACCCAGTACTTC. It encodes CASSTRDPRETQYF.

V is TRBV5-1 and J is TRBJ1-4, with 7 bases fitting TRBD1. There are 18 residues in the CDR3. V shed 4 bases, J shed 4 bases, and the junction held 16 bases outside the gene matches. Germline lookup yields CDR1 SGHRS and CDR2 YFSETQ. CDR3 region: CASSEQPGQRKVNEKLFF. The CDR3 nucleotides are TGCGCCAGCAGCGAACAACCGGGACAGCGTAAAGTTAATGAAAAACTGTTTTTT. The whole variable domain, remainder taken from reference TRBV5-1 and TRBJ1-4, is KAGVTQTPRYLIKTRGQQVTLSCSPISGHRSVSWYQQTPGQGLQFLFEYFSETQRNKGNFPGRFSGRQFSNSRSEMNVSTLELGDSALYLCASSEQPGQRKVNEKLFFGSGTQLSVL.

The chain has TRBV5-1 and TRBJ1-6; a weak D match, TRBD1 (6 bases). From germline, CDR1 is SGHRS and CDR2 YFSETQ. This CDR3 comprises 14 residues. V lost 4 bases and J 3 bases, leaving 8 bases between the germline ends. In nucleotides, the CDR3 is TGCGCCAGCAGCGACAGGAGCTATAATTCACCCCTCCACTTT. Protein: CASSDRSYNSPLHF. Drawing the rest from reference TRBV5-1 and TRBJ1-6, the complete variable domain is KAGVTQTPRYLIKTRGQQVTLSCSPISGHRSVSWYQQTPGQGLQFLFEYFSETQRNKGNFPGRFSGRQFSNSRSEMNVSTLELGDSALYLCASSDRSYNSPLHFGNGTRLTVT.

The CDR3 coding sequence is TGTGCCAGCAGTGTTGGCAGGTTTTTTGGCTACACCTTC. Translated: CASSVGRFFGYTF. The genes are TRBV2 and TRBJ1-2; D remains unclear. CDR3 size: 13 residues. Germline V gene lookup returns CDR1 SNHLY and CDR2 FYNNEI. Trimming shortened V by 4 bases and J by 7 bases, and 13 bases separated the two germline ends.

CDR3 amino acids: CASRQGMNTEAFF. In nucleotides, the CDR3 is TGTGCCAGCAGACAGGGGATGAACACTGAAGCTTTCTTT. J is TRBJ1-1 and V is TRBV6-6; 7 bases are a match to TRBD1. From germline, CDR1 is MNHNY and CDR2 SVGAGI (reference sequence). The CDR3 spans 13 residues. Unmatched junction bases numbered 1, after V lost 6 bases and J lost 0 bases.

In this sample, this clone turned up a few times. The V call is TRBV6-5, the J call TRBJ2-7, with 7 positions matching TRBD2. Germline V gives CDR1 MNHEY, CDR2 SVGAGI. V lost 0 bases, J lost 2 bases, and 4 bases stayed unmatched. The CDR3 loop spans 15 amino acids. CDR3 DNA sequence: TGTGCCAGCAGTTACTCGAATCGGGGGGCCTACGAGCAGTACTTC. This translates into CASSYSNRGAYEQYF.

V usage is TRBV7-9 and J usage is TRBJ1-6; weak D call: TRBD1 (5 bases). The CDR3 consists of 14 residues. Between the trimmed V and J ends, which lost 3 bases and 10 bases, there was a span of 13 bases. Germline V gene sequence: CDR1 SEHNR, CDR2 FQNEAQ (reference sequence). CDR3 DNA sequence: TGTGCCAGCAGCTTTCCGGGGGGTGGCTCACCCCTCCACTTT. Residues: CASSFPGGGSPLHF.